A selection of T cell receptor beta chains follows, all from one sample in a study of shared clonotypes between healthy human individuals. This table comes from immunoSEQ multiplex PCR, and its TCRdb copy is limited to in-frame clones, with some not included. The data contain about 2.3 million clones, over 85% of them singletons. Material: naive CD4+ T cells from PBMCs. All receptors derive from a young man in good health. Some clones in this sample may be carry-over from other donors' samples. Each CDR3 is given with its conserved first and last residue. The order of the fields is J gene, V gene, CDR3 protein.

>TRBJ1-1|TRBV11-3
CASSPGGGEAFF
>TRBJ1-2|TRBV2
CASSEMGYGYTF
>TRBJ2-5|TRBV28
CASSPDREETQYF
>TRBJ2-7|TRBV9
CASSVDWGLEQYF
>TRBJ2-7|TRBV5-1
CASSNGLAGEIEQYF
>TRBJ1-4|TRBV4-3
CASSQRDSPNEKLFF
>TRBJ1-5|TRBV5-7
CASSPGQGGSNQPQHF
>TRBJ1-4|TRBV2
CASSEETEKLFF
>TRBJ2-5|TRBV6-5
CASRPYRGIQTQYF
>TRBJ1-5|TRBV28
CASSGGQVHF
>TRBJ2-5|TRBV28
CASRRPLGLGGETQYF
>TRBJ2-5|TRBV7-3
CASSLTREVTQYF
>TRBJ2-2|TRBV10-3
CAISKGGLPTPGELFF
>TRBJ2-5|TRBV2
CASSEQAEAYQETQYF
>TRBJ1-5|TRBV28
CASSLQTGSNQPQHF
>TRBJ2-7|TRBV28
CASSPPGLAGGRTYEQYF
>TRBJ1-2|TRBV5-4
CASSLHMALYGYTF
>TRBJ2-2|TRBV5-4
CASSQMKFPPGELFF